Below, 21 T cell receptor beta chains from the same sample are listed, as sequenced in a study of T cells after yellow fever vaccination (dated by TCRdb to the late 2010s). The treatment or condition label corresponds to: live attenuated yellow fever vaccine strain. The library was built by means of 5' RACE. These reads were obtained on an Illumina HiSeq 2500. TCRdb handled the public reads itself, with Q25 trimming in fastp and clone calling in MiXCR, and kept productive beta chains. Identical CDR3 proteins give one entry, which carries the most common genes and DNA. The sample data list hundreds of thousands of distinct CDR3 sequences, and 12% of these were observed just once. The top ten clones comprise 15% of the sample. The sample consisted of PBMCs, taken on the day of the yellow fever booster vaccination. The receptor source for this set is a man younger than 45 who received the YFV17D yellow fever vaccine.

The CDR3 sequence is CASSADRLGEQYF. As DNA, the CDR3 is TGTGCCAGCAGCGCGGACAGGTTGGGGGAGCAGTACTTC. The chain combines TRBV7-2 with TRBJ2-7; the match to TRBD1 covers 7 bases. There are 13 residues in the CDR3. J lost 7 bases, V lost 5 bases, and 8 bases had no gene match. CDR1 is SGHTA and CDR2 is FQGNSA in the germline V gene.

This clonotype was detected only a few times. J is TRBJ1-1 and V is TRBV27; 10 nucleotides agree with TRBD1. CDR3 size: 15 residues. The germline V gene encodes CDR1 MNHEY and CDR2 SMNVEV (reference sequence). The V segment lost 6 bases and the J segment 5 bases; nucleotides outside the gene matches: 9. As DNA, the CDR3 is TGTGCCAGCAGCGCCCCGGGACAGGGGCTAACTGAAGCTTTCTTT. Protein: CASSAPGQGLTEAFF.

This clonotype turned up a few times. The gene calls are TRBV20-1 and TRBJ2-7, with D perhaps TRBD2 (5 bases). The CDR3 is 15 residues long. V was trimmed by 5 bases and J by 2 bases, leaving 19 bases between them. In germline, CDR1 is DFQATT, CDR2 SNEGSKA (reference sequence). For the CDR3, the DNA is TGCAGTGCTCACGTGGGGTTGAGCGGCACCTACGAGCAGTACTTC. Its translation: CSAHVGLSGTYEQYF.

This clonotype was detected only a few times. The chain combines TRBV6-5 with TRBJ1-2; no clear D. The germline V gene encodes CDR1 MNHEY and CDR2 SVGAGI. This CDR3 spans 14 amino acids. V dropped 0 bases and J dropped 2 bases, with 7 bases sitting between them. CDR3 nucleotides: TGTGCCAGCAGTTACTCGGCAGCAAACTATGGCTACACCTTC. It yields the protein CASSYSAANYGYTF.

The chain employs TRBV20-1 and TRBJ2-1; 13 nucleotides line up with TRBD2. Germline V gene sequence: CDR1 DFQATT, CDR2 SNEGSKA (reference sequence). The CDR3 covers 17 residues. The junction had 9 bases not matched to a gene; V was cut back by 5 bases and J by 2 bases. The CDR3 region has the DNA TGCAGTGCTCCTATGACTAGCGGGAGGCGGGCCTACAATGAGCAGTTCTTC. It is translated as CSAPMTSGRRAYNEQFF.

The J gene is TRBJ2-3, the V gene TRBV20-1; D might be TRBD1 (5 bases). The V end lost 6 bases, the J end lost 4 bases, and 14 bases lay between the germline ends. CDR1 DFQATT and CDR2 SNEGSKA come from the germline V gene (reference sequence). CDR3 length equals 13 residues. The CDR3 bases are TGCAGTGCCATCTTTCAGGGCTCAGATACGCAGTATTTT. Translation: CSAIFQGSDTQYF.

This clonotype was counted only a few times. The V gene is TRBV20-1, the J gene TRBJ2-1; tentative D call: TRBD2 (5 bases). The CDR3 contains 14 residues. Germline CDR1 reads DFQATT; CDR2 reads SNEGSKA (reference sequence). With 3 bases removed from V and 10 bases from J, the gap between germline ends came to 19 bases. This chain's CDR3 is CSASGPSTRGEQFF. CDR3 in DNA: TGCAGTGCTAGTGGCCCTAGCACCCGAGGGGAGCAGTTCTTC.

This clonotype occurred a few times. The chain carries TRBV7-6 and TRBJ2-1; TRBD1 or TRBD2 may be the D gene (5 bases each). CDR1 SGHVS and CDR2 FNYEAQ come from the germline V gene. The CDR3 is 12 amino acids. V lost 4 bases and J lost 12, with 13 bases in between. In DNA form, the CDR3 reads TGTGCCAGCAGCTCCAATCCGGGGCCGCAGTTCTTC. Protein: CASSSNPGPQFF.

This clonotype has a handful of counts. The chain couples TRBV7-8 to TRBJ2-7, with TRBD1 matching 9 bases. Looked up from germline, CDR1 is SGHVS and CDR2 is FQNEAQ. This CDR3 spans 13 amino acids. The trim removed 6 bases at V and 7 bases at J, leaving 7 bases unmatched. The CDR3 DNA sequence: TGTGCCAGCAGGCCTACAGGGGGCGCTGAGCAGTACTTC. It encodes CASRPTGGAEQYF.

The chain links TRBV5-1 to TRBJ2-7; no definite D call. The germline V and J ends were trimmed by 4 bases and 5 bases, with 13 bases remaining between them. The CDR3 has 13 amino acids. Germline CDR1 and CDR2: SGHRS and YFSETQ. The CDR3 region has the DNA TGCGCCAGCAGCCTGGAAGGGTACAACGAGCAGTACTTC. The encoded protein is CASSLEGYNEQYF. The full variable domain, with the rest looked up from reference TRBV5-1 and TRBJ2-7, is KAGVTQTPRYLIKTRGQQVTLSCSPISGHRSVSWYQQTPGQGLQFLFEYFSETQRNKGNFPGRFSGRQFSNSRSEMNVSTLELGDSALYLCASSLEGYNEQYFGPGTRLTVT.

This chain uses TRBV14 with TRBJ2-1; TRBD2 agrees at 10 bases. Germline CDR1 SGHDN, CDR2 FVKESK. With V trimmed by 4 bases and J by 0 bases, 3 bases remained unmatched. The CDR3 runs 16 residues. CDR3 coding DNA: TGTGCCAGCAGCCGAGGACTAGCGGACTCCTACAATGAGCAGTTCTTC. It encodes CASSRGLADSYNEQFF.

This clonotype was detected a few times. The V and J genes are TRBV9 and TRBJ1-5; D gene unclear. The germline V gene encodes CDR1 SGDLS and CDR2 YYNGEE. V dropped 0 bases and J dropped 0 bases, with 7 bases sitting between them. This CDR3 comprises 15 residues. CDR3 region: CASSVGLNSNQPQHF. The CDR3 DNA sequence: TGTGCCAGCAGCGTAGGTCTCAATAGCAATCAGCCCCAGCATTTT.

The V call is TRBV3-1, the J call TRBJ2-3; 8 bases line up with TRBD2. V lost 4 bases to trimming and J lost 6 bases; unmatched junction nucleotides: 6. The CDR3 is 14 residues long. Germline CDR1 LGHDT, CDR2 YNNKEL (reference sequence). The DNA of the CDR3 is TGTGCCAGCAGCCCCCAGCGGGAGCGGGATACGCAGTATTTT. It codes for CASSPQRERDTQYF.

This clonotype was observed a few times. V is TRBV20-1 and J is TRBJ2-5; D may be TRBD1 (5 bases). The CDR3 contains 15 residues. V was pared by 0 bases and J by 5 bases, with 16 bases between. CDR1 DFQATT and CDR2 SNEGSKA come from the germline V gene (reference sequence). CDR3 residues: CSARDQGHLMETQYF. For the CDR3, the DNA is TGCAGTGCTAGAGATCAAGGACACTTGATGGAGACCCAGTACTTC.

The CDR3 reads CASSLAVVSGNTIYF. In nucleotides, the CDR3 is TGTGCCAGCAGTTTAGCGGTCGTCTCTGGAAACACCATATATTTT. V gene TRBV12-3 or TRBV12-4 combines with J gene TRBJ1-3; D is uncertain. The V and J ends lost 0 bases and 0 bases respectively, with 6 bases between them. There are 15 residues in the CDR3.

The chain uses TRBV5-4 and TRBJ2-6; D is unclear. The germline V and J ends were trimmed by 0 bases and 0 bases, with 4 bases remaining between them. The germline V gene has CDR1 SGHNT and CDR2 YYREEE (reference sequence). The CDR3 consists of 15 residues. The CDR3 DNA sequence: TGTGCCAGCAGCTTGGGTCTCTCTGGGGCCAACGTCCTGACTTTC. Translated, it gives CASSLGLSGANVLTF.

Only a few counts were recorded for this clonotype. The rearrangement uses TRBV18 and TRBJ2-1; either TRBD1 or TRBD2 may fit D (5 bases each). Germline loops: CDR1 KGHSH, CDR2 LQKENI. V lost 3 bases, J lost 8 bases, and 11 bases lay in between. The CDR3 loop spans 13 amino acids. The CDR3 coding sequence is TGTGCCAGCTCACCGGGGGTTCCCGATGAGCAGTTCTTC. This gives the protein CASSPGVPDEQFF.

This clonotype has just a few counts. This rearrangement joins TRBV15 to TRBJ2-2; 8 bases agree with TRBD1. CDR1 LNHNV and CDR2 YYDKDF come from the germline V gene (reference sequence). Trimming took 4 bases from V and 1 from J; bases not matched to a gene: 2. This CDR3 spans 15 amino acids. For the CDR3, the DNA is TGTGCCACCAGCACCGGGACAGGGAACACCGGGGAGCTGTTTTTT. Amino acids: CATSTGTGNTGELFF.

This clonotype occurred a few times. This chain joins TRBV20-1 and TRBJ2-1, with D uncertain. Trimming removed 0 bases at V and 1 base at J, with 13 bases between. Germline assignment: CDR1 DFQATT and CDR2 SNEGSKA (reference sequence). This CDR3 is built from 16 residues. This CDR3 is CSAREGSVPSYNEQFF. The CDR3 DNA follows: TGCAGTGCTAGAGAAGGAAGTGTCCCTTCCTACAATGAGCAGTTCTTC.

As DNA, the CDR3 is TGCGCCAGCAGCTACGGACAGCCCAACAACCAAGAGACCCAGTACTTC. Amino acid sequence: CASSYGQPNNQETQYF. The J gene is TRBJ2-5, the V gene TRBV5-1; a possible D gene is TRBD1 (6 bases). Between the trimmed V and J ends, which lost 3 bases and 0 bases, there was a span of 15 bases. CDR3 length equals 16 residues. CDR1 SGHRS and CDR2 YFSETQ come from the germline V gene. Together with reference TRBV5-1 and TRBJ2-5, the CDR3 gives the full variable domain: KAGVTQTPRYLIKTRGQQVTLSCSPISGHRSVSWYQQTPGQGLQFLFEYFSETQRNKGNFPGRFSGRQFSNSRSEMNVSTLELGDSALYLCASSYGQPNNQETQYFGPGTRLLVL.

This clonotype showed up just a few times. This chain joins TRBV7-2 and TRBJ2-1; 10 bases map to TRBD1. This CDR3 comprises 15 residues. Germline V gives CDR1 SGHTA, CDR2 FQGNSA. The V and J ends lost 0 bases and 8 bases, in that order; junction bases with no gene match: 4. CDR3 in amino acids: CASSLAGQGTHEQFF. CDR3 bases: TGTGCCAGCAGCTTAGCGGGACAGGGGACCCATGAGCAGTTCTTC.